Following are 21 T cell receptor beta chains from one sample sequenced in a study of human T cells and chemical hapten exposure. Described time point: patch test 2, 6 weeks after DPC sensitization. Treatment meaning: therapeutic diphenylcyclopropenone sensitization with weekly scalp DPC. TCRdb recomputed calls from the RACE reads with MiXCR, one row per CDR3 protein. This sample has tens of thousands of distinct CDR3 sequences, with 10% found just once. The sample was whole blood, taken in connection with sensitization to the hapten diphenylcyclopropenone (DPC). These receptors were taken from a woman in her 50s with alopecia areata. Some clones in this sample may be carry-over from other donors' samples.

Many counts were recorded for this clonotype. The chain uses TRBV27 and TRBJ1-1, with 7 bases that match TRBD1. The CDR3 contains 15 residues. Germline CDR1 is MNHEY and CDR2 is SMNVEV (reference sequence). V dropped 6 bases and J dropped 1; count of bases not matched to a gene: 8. The DNA of the CDR3 is TGTGCCAGCAGCACACTTGGACAGGAGAACACTGAAGCTTTCTTT. Protein sequence: CASSTLGQENTEAFF.

V is TRBV5-1 and J is TRBJ2-5; no clear D. Germline assignment: CDR1 SGHRS and CDR2 YFSETQ. The CDR3 covers 14 residues. The V gene lost 0 bases and the J gene lost 5 bases, with 11 bases spanning the gap. The CDR3 coding sequence is TGCGCCAGCAGCTTGGCCTCAAGGTTCGAGACCCAGTACTTC. Translation gives CASSLASRFETQYF.

The sample holds many counts of this clonotype. The chain combines TRBV12-3 or TRBV12-4 with TRBJ1-6; unclear D gene. The CDR3 extends over 14 amino acids. Trimming removed 2 bases from V and 7 bases from J, with 9 bases in between. The CDR3: CASSLTTANSPLHF. CDR3 DNA sequence: TGTGCCAGCAGTTTAACTACAGCAAATTCACCCCTCCACTTT.

This clonotype was seen at least ten times. The chain has TRBV24-1 and TRBJ2-2, with 10 nucleotides matching TRBD2. Looked up from germline, CDR1 is KGHDR and CDR2 is SFDVKD. The CDR3 has 14 residues. J was trimmed by 6 bases and V by 7 bases; bases with no gene match: 4. In DNA form, the CDR3 reads TGTGCCACCAGGGCTAGCGGGAGTTCCGGGGAGCTGTTTTTT. Its protein is CATRASGSSGELFF.

The CDR3 bases are TGTGCCAGCAGCTTAGCGTCGGGAGGCCATGAGCAGTTCTTC. Its protein product is CASSLASGGHEQFF. V is TRBV7-6 and J is TRBJ2-1, with 7 bases lining up with TRBD2. The CDR3 spans 14 residues. The germline V gene has CDR1 SGHVS and CDR2 FNYEAQ. J gave up 8 bases and V 0 bases, and 4 bases lay outside the gene matches. Using reference TRBV7-6 and TRBJ2-1 for the parts outside the CDR3, the full variable domain is GAGVSQSPRYKVTKRGQDVALRCDPISGHVSLYWYRQALGQGPEFLTYFNYEAQQDKSGLPNDRFSAERPEGSISTLTIQRTEQRDSAMYRCASSLASGGHEQFFGPGTRLTVL.

The chain carries TRBV4-2 and TRBJ2-7, with D perhaps matching TRBD2 (6 bases). The CDR3 totals 16 residues. Trimming took 0 bases from V and 3 from J, leaving 15 bases between them. Per the germline V gene, CDR1 is LGHNA and CDR2 is YNFKEQ. DNA for the CDR3: TGTGCCAGCAGCCAAGAGGCGCGGGGCAACCTCTACGAGCAGTACTTC. Translating it yields CASSQEARGNLYEQYF.

This clonotype was seen ten or more times. V usage is TRBV2 and J usage is TRBJ1-1; D gene ambiguous. Deletions cut 4 bases from V and 1 base from J, with 10 bases between. The CDR3 contains 14 residues. Germline V gene sequence: CDR1 SNHLY, CDR2 FYNNEI. The CDR3 loop is CASSAERRNTEAFF. CDR3 DNA sequence: TGTGCCAGCAGTGCTGAAAGACGGAACACTGAAGCTTTCTTT. The full variable domain, with the rest looked up from reference TRBV2 and TRBJ1-1, is EPEVTQTPSHQVTQMGQEVILRCVPISNHLYFYWYRQILGQKVEFLVSFYNNEISEKSEIFDDQFSVERPDGSNFTLKIRSTKLEDSAMYFCASSAERRNTEAFFGQGTRLTVV.

V usage is TRBV2 and J usage is TRBJ1-5; D is unresolved. Looked up from germline, CDR1 is SNHLY and CDR2 is FYNNEI. This CDR3 is built from 14 residues. With 3 bases removed from V and 7 bases from J, the gap between germline ends came to 13 bases. The CDR3 is CASSELEGSQPQHF. The CDR3 DNA reads TGTGCCAGCAGTGAGTTGGAGGGTTCGCAGCCCCAGCATTTT.

In its sample, this clonotype was seen a few times. The chain combines TRBV5-1 with TRBJ2-1; 9 positions match TRBD2. Trimming removed 0 bases from V and 3 bases from J; junction bases left unmatched: 10. The CDR3 length is 18 residues. From germline, CDR1 is SGHRS and CDR2 YFSETQ. CDR3 sequence (DNA): TGCGCCAGCAGCTTGGGTGGGCAACTAGCGGGCCTCTACAATGAGCAGTTCTTC. Its protein product is CASSLGGQLAGLYNEQFF.

The chain carries TRBV19 and TRBJ2-4; D call uncertain. Germline V lookup: CDR1 LNHDA, CDR2 SQIVND (reference sequence). The V end lost 5 bases, the J end lost 0 bases, and 11 bases lay between the germline ends. The CDR3 has 15 residues. CDR3: CASSLTQLAKNIQYF. As DNA, the CDR3 is TGTGCCAGTAGTCTTACACAACTAGCCAAAAACATTCAGTACTTC.

Many counts were recorded for this clonotype. The chain combines TRBV5-1 with TRBJ1-1, with unresolved D. Trimming stripped 0 bases from V and 5 bases from J, with 14 bases between. This CDR3 has 15 amino acids. From germline, CDR1 is SGHRS and CDR2 YFSETQ. The CDR3 spells CASSLAQSLGTEAFF. The CDR3 nucleotides read TGCGCCAGCAGCTTGGCCCAATCCCTGGGGACTGAAGCTTTCTTT.

V is TRBV3-1 and J is TRBJ2-3; D is perhaps TRBD1 or TRBD2 (5 bases each). V lost 0 bases and J lost 7, with 14 bases in between. Germline V gives CDR1 LGHDT, CDR2 YNNKEL (reference sequence). CDR3 size: 15 residues. The CDR3 protein is CASSQDRGVQNTQYF. The CDR3 DNA follows: TGTGCCAGCAGCCAAGATAGAGGGGTTCAAAATACGCAGTATTTT.

The chain carries TRBV12-3 or TRBV12-4 and TRBJ1-1; TRBD1 is a possible D gene (5 bases). This CDR3 is 15 amino acids long. Trimming cost V 7 bases and J 5 bases, with 20 bases left between them. CDR3 nucleotides: TGTGCCAGCACCCCCTTAGTAGGGGTGAGAACTGAAGCTTTCTTT. The encoded protein is CASTPLVGVRTEAFF.

This clonotype was observed many times. This rearrangement joins TRBV3-1 to TRBJ2-1, with D possibly TRBD1 on 5 matching bases. Trimming pared 5 bases from V and 6 bases from J, leaving 11 bases between. CDR1 and CDR2 (germline): LGHDT, YNNKEL (reference sequence). This CDR3 is built from 13 residues. CDR3 in amino acids: CASSYGRVNEQFF. Here the CDR3 DNA reads TGTGCCAGCAGCTACGGCAGGGTCAATGAGCAGTTCTTC.

This clonotype appeared many times. This chain links TRBV14 with TRBJ2-3; no definite D call. V was shortened by 4 bases and J by 4 bases, with 12 bases between the two germline ends. Per germline, CDR1 SGHDN and CDR2 FVKESK. CDR3 length equals 14 residues. CDR3 bases: TGTGCCAGCAGCCCAGGTACGGCGTCAGATACGCAGTATTTT. Translation: CASSPGTASDTQYF.

There are many counts of this clonotype. The chain recombines TRBV18 with TRBJ1-6; D is uncertain. CDR3 length: 14 residues. The V gene lost 4 bases and the J gene lost 6 bases, with 10 bases spanning the gap. Germline V CDR1 and CDR2: KGHSH, LQKENI. CDR3 residues: CASSRANSNSPLHF. The CDR3 DNA reads TGTGCCAGCTCACGGGCCAACAGTAATTCACCCCTCCACTTT.

This clonotype was counted at least ten times. The rearrangement uses TRBV29-1 and TRBJ2-2; a possible D gene is TRBD1 (6 bases). Per the germline V gene, CDR1 is SQVTM and CDR2 is ANQGSEA. There are 15 residues in the CDR3. V shed 7 bases and J shed 2 bases, with 17 bases lying between them. In DNA form, the CDR3 reads TGCAGCGCTTCAGACAGGATAGACAACACCGGGGAGCTGTTTTTT. Encoded protein: CSASDRIDNTGELFF.

This clonotype appeared many times. The chain uses TRBV12-3 or TRBV12-4 and TRBJ2-7, with 7 bases identical to TRBD2. Trimming took 1 base from V and 4 from J; bases not matched to a gene: 7. The CDR3 loop spans 15 amino acids. The CDR3 DNA follows: TGTGCCAGCAGTTTAGGGCGGGGGAGGCGTTACGAGCAGTACTTC. This encodes CASSLGRGRRYEQYF.

This clonotype was recorded at least ten times. The V and J genes are TRBV24-1 and TRBJ2-1; no clear D gene. V was clipped by 3 bases and J by 10 bases, with 9 bases between them. Germline CDR1 is KGHDR and CDR2 is SFDVKD. The CDR3 is 12 residues long. This CDR3 reads CATSDELDEQFF. The DNA for the CDR3 is TGTGCCACCAGTGATGAATTGGACGAGCAGTTCTTC.

This clonotype turned up a few times. V gene TRBV11-1 combines with J gene TRBJ2-7; no definite D call. V gave up 5 bases and J gave up 2 bases, with 7 bases separating them. CDR1 SGHAT and CDR2 FQDESV come from the germline V gene (reference sequence). This CDR3 comprises 12 residues. DNA of the CDR3: TGTGCCAGCAGCCAGAAGGCCTACGAGCAGTACTTC. It translates to CASSQKAYEQYF.

This clonotype was detected only a few times. The rearrangement links TRBV12-3 or TRBV12-4 to TRBJ1-1; D is unresolved. Trimming left V 6 bases short and J 7 bases short, with 9 bases between. This CDR3 comprises 11 residues. The chain's CDR3 is CASRTRNEAFF. DNA of the CDR3: TGTGCCAGCAGAACGCGAAATGAAGCTTTCTTT.